What follows is one T cell receptor (beta chain) and its context. The antigen is not known. PCR used 60 Vbeta primers and 13 Jbeta primers. The method was immunoSEQ multiplex PCR; TCRdb's version includes in-frame clones alone and lacks a portion of them. The sample has about 110,000 clones; more than 75% are singletons. The CDR3 loop spans 15 amino acids. The V gene lost 4 bases and the J gene lost 4 bases, with 16 bases spanning the gap. The germline CDR1 and CDR2 sequences are MNHEY and SVGAGI. The data were taken from a study of cytomegalovirus exposure and HLA in healthy donors. The study, taken as a whole, reports: Follow-up analysis later connected one missense variant in DCLRE1C with trimming of TCR beta V- and J-genes. In a later analysis, an Asian-associated ancestry cluster reportedly showed fewer N-insertions than the 666-donor mean.

The gene calls are TRBV6-5 and TRBJ1-2, with D perhaps TRBD1 (6 bases). The sequencing sample was made of PBMCs. The receptor comes from a middle-aged man in good health and CMV-seronegative. The CDR3 nucleotides are TGTGCCAGCAGTTCCGCAGGGGCCGAATCCTATGGCTACACCTTC. Its protein is CASSSAGAESYGYTF.